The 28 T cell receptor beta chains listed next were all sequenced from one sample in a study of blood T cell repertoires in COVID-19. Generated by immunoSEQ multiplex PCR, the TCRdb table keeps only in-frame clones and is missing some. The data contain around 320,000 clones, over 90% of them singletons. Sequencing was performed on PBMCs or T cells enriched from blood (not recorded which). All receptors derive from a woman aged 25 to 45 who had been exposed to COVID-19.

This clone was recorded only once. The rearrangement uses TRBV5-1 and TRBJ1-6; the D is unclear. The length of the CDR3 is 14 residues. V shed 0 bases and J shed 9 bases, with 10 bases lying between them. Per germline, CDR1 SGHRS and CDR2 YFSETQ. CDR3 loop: CASSLEQPSSPLHF. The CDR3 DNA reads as TGCGCCAGCAGCTTGGAACAGCCCAGTTCACCCCTCCACTTT. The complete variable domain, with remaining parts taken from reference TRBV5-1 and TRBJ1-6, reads KAGVTQTPRYLIKTRGQQVTLSCSPISGHRSVSWYQQTPGQGLQFLFEYFSETQRNKGNFPGRFSGRQFSNSRSEMNVSTLELGDSALYLCASSLEQPSSPLHFGNGTRLTVT.

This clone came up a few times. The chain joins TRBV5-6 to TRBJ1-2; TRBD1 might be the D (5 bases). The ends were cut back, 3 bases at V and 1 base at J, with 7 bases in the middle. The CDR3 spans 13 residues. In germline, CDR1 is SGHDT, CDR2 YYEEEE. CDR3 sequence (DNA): TGTGCCAGCAGCTCACAGGATAACTATGGCTACACCTTC. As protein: CASSSQDNYGYTF. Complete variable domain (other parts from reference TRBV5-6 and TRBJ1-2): DAGVTQSPTHLIKTRGQQVTLRCSPKSGHDTVSWYQQALGQGPQFIFQYYEEEERQRGNFPDRFSGHQFPNYSSELNVNALLLGDSALYLCASSSQDNYGYTFGSGTRLTVV.

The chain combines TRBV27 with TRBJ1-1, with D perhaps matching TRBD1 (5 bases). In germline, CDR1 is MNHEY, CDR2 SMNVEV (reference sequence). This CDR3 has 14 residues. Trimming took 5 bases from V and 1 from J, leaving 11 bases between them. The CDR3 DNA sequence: TGTGCCAGCAGTCCGGGGGTGACGAACACTGAAGCTTTCTTT. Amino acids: CASSPGVTNTEAFF.

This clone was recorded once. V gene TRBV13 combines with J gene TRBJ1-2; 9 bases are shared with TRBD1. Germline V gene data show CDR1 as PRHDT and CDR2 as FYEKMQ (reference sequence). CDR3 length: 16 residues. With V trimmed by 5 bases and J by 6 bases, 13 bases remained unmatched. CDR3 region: CASSQTGTGLANGYTF. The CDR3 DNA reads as TGTGCCAGCAGCCAAACCGGGACAGGGTTAGCGAATGGCTACACCTTC.

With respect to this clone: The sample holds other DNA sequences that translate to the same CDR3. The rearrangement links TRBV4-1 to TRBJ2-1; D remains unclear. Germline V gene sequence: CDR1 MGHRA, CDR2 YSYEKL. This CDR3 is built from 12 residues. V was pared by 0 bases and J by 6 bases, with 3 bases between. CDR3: CASSQDSNEQFF. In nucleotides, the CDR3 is TGCGCCAGCAGCCAAGACTCCAATGAGCAGTTCTTC.

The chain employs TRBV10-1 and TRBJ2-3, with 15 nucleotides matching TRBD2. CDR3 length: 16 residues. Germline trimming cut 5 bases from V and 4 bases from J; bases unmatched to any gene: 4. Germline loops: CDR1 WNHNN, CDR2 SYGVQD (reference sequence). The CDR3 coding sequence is TGCGCCAGCAGTCCTCGGACTAGCGGGGGGGCAGATACGCAGTATTTT. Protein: CASSPRTSGGADTQYF.

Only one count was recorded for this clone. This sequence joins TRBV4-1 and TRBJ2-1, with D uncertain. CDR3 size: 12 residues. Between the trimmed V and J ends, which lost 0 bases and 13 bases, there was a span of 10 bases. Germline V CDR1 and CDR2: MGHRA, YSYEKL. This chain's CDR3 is CASSQDTILQFF. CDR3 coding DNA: TGCGCCAGCAGCCAAGACACAATCCTCCAGTTCTTC.

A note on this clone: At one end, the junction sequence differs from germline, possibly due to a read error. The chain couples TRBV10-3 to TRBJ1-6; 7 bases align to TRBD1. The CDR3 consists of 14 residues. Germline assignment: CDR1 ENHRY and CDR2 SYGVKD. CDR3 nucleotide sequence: TGTGCCATCAGAGCAGGGGGTGAGAATTTACCCCTCCACTTT. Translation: CAIRAGGENLPLHF.

The CDR3 is CASSRPTGSPPGEDTEAFF. Here the CDR3 DNA reads TGTGCCAGCAGCAGACCGACAGGTTCCCCGCCTGGAGAGGACACTGAAGCTTTCTTT. The V and J genes are TRBV5-8 and TRBJ1-1, with D perhaps matching TRBD1 (6 bases). The CDR3 consists of 19 residues. V lost 4 bases and J lost 3, with 28 bases in between. Per the germline V gene, CDR1 is SGHTS and CDR2 is YDEGEE.

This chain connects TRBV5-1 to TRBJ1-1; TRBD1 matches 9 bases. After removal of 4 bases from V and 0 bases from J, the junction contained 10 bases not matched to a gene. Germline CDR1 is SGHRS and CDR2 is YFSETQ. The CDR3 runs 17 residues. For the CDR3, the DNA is TGCGCCAGCAGCCTACTTTTTGGGACAGGGCTGAACACTGAAGCTTTCTTT. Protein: CASSLLFGTGLNTEAFF. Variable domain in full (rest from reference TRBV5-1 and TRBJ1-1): KAGVTQTPRYLIKTRGQQVTLSCSPISGHRSVSWYQQTPGQGLQFLFEYFSETQRNKGNFPGRFSGRQFSNSRSEMNVSTLELGDSALYLCASSLLFGTGLNTEAFFGQGTRLTVV.

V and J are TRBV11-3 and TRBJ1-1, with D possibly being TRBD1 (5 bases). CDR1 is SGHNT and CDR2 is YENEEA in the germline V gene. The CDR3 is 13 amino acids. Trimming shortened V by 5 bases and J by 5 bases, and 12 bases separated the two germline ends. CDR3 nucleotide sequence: TGTGCCAGCAGCCCGCGCGGGGCGACTGAAGCTTTCTTT. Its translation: CASSPRGATEAFF.

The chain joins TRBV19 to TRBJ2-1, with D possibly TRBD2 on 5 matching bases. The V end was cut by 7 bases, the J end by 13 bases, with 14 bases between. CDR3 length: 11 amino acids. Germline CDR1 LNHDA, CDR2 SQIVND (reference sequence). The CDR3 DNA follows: TGTGCCAGTACCCGGGGTCGTGGACAGTTCTTC. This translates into CASTRGRGQFF.

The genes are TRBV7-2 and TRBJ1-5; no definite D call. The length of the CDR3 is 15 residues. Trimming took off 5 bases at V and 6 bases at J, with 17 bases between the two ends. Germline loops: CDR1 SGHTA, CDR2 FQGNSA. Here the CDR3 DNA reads TGTGCCAGCAGCCCCTGGGCGGGCGTTAGTCAGCCCCAGCATTTT. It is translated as CASSPWAGVSQPQHF. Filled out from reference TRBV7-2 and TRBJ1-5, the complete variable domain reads GAGVSQSPSNKVTEKGKDVELRCDPISGHTALYWYRQSLGQGLEFLIYFQGNSAPDKSGLPSDRFSAERTGGSVSTLTIQRTQQEDSAVYLCASSPWAGVSQPQHFGDGTRLSIL.

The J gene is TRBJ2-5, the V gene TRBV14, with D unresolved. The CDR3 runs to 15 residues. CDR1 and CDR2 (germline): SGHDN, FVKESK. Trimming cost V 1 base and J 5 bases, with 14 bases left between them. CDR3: CASSQAVVAWETQYF. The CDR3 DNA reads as TGTGCCAGCAGCCAAGCGGTCGTAGCTTGGGAGACCCAGTACTTC.

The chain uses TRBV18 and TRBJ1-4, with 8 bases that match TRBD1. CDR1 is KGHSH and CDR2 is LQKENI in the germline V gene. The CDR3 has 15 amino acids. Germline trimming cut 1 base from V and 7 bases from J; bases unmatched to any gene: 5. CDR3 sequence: CASSPRTGSSEKLFF. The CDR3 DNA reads TGTGCCAGCTCACCACGGACAGGGTCTAGTGAAAAACTGTTTTTT.

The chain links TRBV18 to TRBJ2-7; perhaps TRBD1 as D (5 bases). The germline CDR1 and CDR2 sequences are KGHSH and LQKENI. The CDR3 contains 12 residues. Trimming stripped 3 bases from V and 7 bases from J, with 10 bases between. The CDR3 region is CASSPSGQEQYF. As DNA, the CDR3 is TGTGCCAGCTCACCCTCAGGGCAGGAGCAGTACTTC. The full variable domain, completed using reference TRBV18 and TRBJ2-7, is NAGVMQNPRHLVRRRGQEARLRCSPMKGHSHVYWYRQLPEEGLKFMVYLQKENIIDESGMPKERFSAEFPKEGPSILRIQQVVRGDSAAYFCASSPSGQEQYFGPGTRLTVT.

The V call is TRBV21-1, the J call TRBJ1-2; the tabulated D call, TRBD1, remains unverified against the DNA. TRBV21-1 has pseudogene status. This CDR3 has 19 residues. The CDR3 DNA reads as TGTGCCAGCAGCACCATCACTCGGACAGGGGGACCAGCTAACTATGGCTACACCTTC. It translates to CASSTITRTGGPANYGYTF.

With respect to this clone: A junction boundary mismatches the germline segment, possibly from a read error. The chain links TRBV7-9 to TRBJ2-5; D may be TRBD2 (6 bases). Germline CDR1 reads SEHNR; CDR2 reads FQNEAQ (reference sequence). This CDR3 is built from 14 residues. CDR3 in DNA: TGTGCCAGCAGCTTTAATAGCGGCCAAGAGACCCTGTACTTC. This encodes CASSFNSGQETLYF.

The CDR3 DNA reads TGTGCCAGCAGCTTCCCGGGGGTCCAAGAGACCCAGTACTTC. This sequence encodes CASSFPGVQETQYF. The rearrangement joins TRBV5-6 to TRBJ2-5; D might be TRBD2 (6 bases). Germline V gives CDR1 SGHDT, CDR2 YYEEEE. The CDR3 has 14 residues. Trimming took off 2 bases at V and 1 base at J, with 9 bases between the two ends.

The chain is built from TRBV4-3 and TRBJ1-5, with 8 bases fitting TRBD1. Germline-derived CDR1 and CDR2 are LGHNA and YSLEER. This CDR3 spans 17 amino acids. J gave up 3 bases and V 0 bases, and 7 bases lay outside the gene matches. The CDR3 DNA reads TGCGCCAGCAGCCAAGATTTTGCAGGGGGCTCCAATCAGCCCCAGCATTTT. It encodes CASSQDFAGGSNQPQHF.

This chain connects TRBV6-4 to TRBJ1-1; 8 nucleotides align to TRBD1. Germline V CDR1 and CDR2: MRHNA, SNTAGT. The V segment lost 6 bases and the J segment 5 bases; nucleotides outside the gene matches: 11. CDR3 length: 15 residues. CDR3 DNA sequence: TGTGCCAGCAGGGATTCCCAGGGGGCAAAGACTGAAGCTTTCTTT. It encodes CASRDSQGAKTEAFF.

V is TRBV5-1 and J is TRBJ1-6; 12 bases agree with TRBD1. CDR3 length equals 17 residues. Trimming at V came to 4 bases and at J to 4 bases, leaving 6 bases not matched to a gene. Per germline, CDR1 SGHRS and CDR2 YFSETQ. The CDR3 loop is CASSPQGQGAYNSPLHF. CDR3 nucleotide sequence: TGCGCCAGCAGCCCACAGGGACAGGGGGCTTATAATTCACCCCTCCACTTT.

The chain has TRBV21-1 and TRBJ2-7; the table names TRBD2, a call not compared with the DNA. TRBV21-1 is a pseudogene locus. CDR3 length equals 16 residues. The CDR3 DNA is TGTGCCAGAGTCCAGGTATGGCTAGCTCTCGTCTACGAGCAGTACTTC. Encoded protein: CARVQVWLALVYEQYF.

CDR3 region: CASSPQTGGASPLHF. In DNA, the CDR3 is TGTGCCAGCAGCCCCCAGACAGGGGGAGCTTCACCCCTCCACTTT. The genes are TRBV9 and TRBJ1-6, with 9 bases identical to TRBD1. The CDR3 is made up of 15 amino acids. Germline V lookup: CDR1 SGDLS, CDR2 YYNGEE. V shed 4 bases, J shed 9 bases, and the junction held 8 bases outside the gene matches.

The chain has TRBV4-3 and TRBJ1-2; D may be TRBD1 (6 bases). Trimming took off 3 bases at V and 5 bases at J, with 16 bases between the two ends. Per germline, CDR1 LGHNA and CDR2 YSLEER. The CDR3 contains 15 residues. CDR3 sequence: CASSQSDRRTYGYTF. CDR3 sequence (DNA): TGCGCCAGCAGCCAGAGTGACAGGCGAACGTATGGCTACACCTTC.

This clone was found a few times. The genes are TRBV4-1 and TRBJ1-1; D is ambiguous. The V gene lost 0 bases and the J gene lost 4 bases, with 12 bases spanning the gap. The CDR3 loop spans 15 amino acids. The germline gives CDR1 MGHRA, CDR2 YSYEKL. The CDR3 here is CASSQDVGRSTEAFF. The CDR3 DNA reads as TGCGCCAGCAGCCAAGACGTCGGGAGGAGCACTGAAGCTTTCTTT.

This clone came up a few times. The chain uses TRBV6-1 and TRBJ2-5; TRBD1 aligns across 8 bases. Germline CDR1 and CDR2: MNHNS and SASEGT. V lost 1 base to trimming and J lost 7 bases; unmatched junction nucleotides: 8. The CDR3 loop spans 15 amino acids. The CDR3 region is CASSEVAGGEGTQYF. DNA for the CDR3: TGTGCCAGCAGTGAAGTAGCAGGGGGCGAGGGGACCCAGTACTTC.

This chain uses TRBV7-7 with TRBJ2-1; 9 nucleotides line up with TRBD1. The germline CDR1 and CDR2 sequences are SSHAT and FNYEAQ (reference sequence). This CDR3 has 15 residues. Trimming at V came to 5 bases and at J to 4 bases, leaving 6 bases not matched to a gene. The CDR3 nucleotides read TGTGCCAGCAGCACAGGACAGGGGCAATACAATGAGCAGTTCTTC. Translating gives CASSTGQGQYNEQFF.